This TCR beta chain was identified during a study of T cells in Graves' hyperthyroidism and ophthalmopathy. This clonotype was recorded a few times. RNA transcripts provided the source from which TCR beta CDR3 regions were amplified. First-round RT-PCR of the TCR CDR3 relied on the HTBI primer set. MiXCR, run by TCRdb on the multiplex PCR reads, gives a single entry per CDR3 protein. The sample lists about 420,000 distinct CDR3 sequences; approximately 15% were seen once. The V gene's germline CDR1 is MNHEY and CDR2 SVGAGI. With 2 bases removed from V and 1 base from J, the gap between germline ends came to 11 bases. The CDR3 is made up of 15 amino acids.

The chain uses TRBV6-5 and TRBJ2-5; D unclear. The sample was blood. The source of this sequence is a young woman with Graves' hyperthyroidism. The CDR3 protein is CASSYPTGSQETQYF. The DNA of the CDR3 is TGTGCCAGCAGTTACCCCACGGGCTCCCAAGAGACCCAGTACTTC.